The next 23 T cell receptor beta chains were all read from a single sample in a study of control samples from healthy donors and cancer patients. Sequencing was performed with immunoSEQ multiplex PCR; in TCRdb, only in-frame clones are kept and a portion is missing. The sample lists 150,000 to 200,000 clones, nearly 90% occurring once. Sequenced input: blood. The receptors were sampled from a woman aged 45-65 years in good health.

This clone has just a few counts. The chain links TRBV7-2 to TRBJ2-7; D not certain. V was shortened by 1 base and J by 3 bases, with 13 bases between the two germline ends. The CDR3 consists of 15 residues. Looked up from germline, CDR1 is SGHTA and CDR2 is FQGNSA. The CDR3 DNA reads as TGTGCCAGCAGCTTAGGCTCCAGGCCTGGCTACGAGCAGTACTTC. Its protein product is CASSLGSRPGYEQYF.

The gene calls are TRBV19 and TRBJ1-1; weak D call: TRBD1 (5 bases). Germline V gives CDR1 LNHDA, CDR2 SQIVND (reference sequence). Trimming took off 3 bases at V and 4 bases at J, with 9 bases between the two ends. The CDR3 consists of 13 residues. The CDR3 region is CASSMGVSTEAFF. CDR3 nucleotides: TGTGCCAGTAGTATGGGGGTCTCCACTGAAGCTTTCTTT.

The chain employs TRBV6-5 and TRBJ1-5; D gene ambiguous. CDR3 length: 12 amino acids. Germline loops: CDR1 MNHEY, CDR2 SVGAGI. V lost 5 bases, J lost 6 bases, and 8 bases lay in between. The CDR3 bases are TGTGCCAGCAGTCACCCCGGTCAGCCCCAGCATTTT. Translation gives CASSHPGQPQHF.

The V gene is TRBV14, the J gene TRBJ2-1; 10 bases line up with TRBD2. Germline assignment: CDR1 SGHDN and CDR2 FVKESK. The CDR3 sequence is 17 residues long. After removal of 1 base from V and 5 bases from J, the junction contained 8 bases not matched to a gene. CDR3 in amino acids: CASSQVYSGRHDNEQFF. The CDR3 region has the DNA TGTGCCAGCAGCCAAGTGTATAGCGGGAGGCATGACAATGAGCAGTTCTTC.

This chain joins TRBV7-7 and TRBJ2-5; 7 nucleotides match TRBD1. In germline, CDR1 is SSHAT, CDR2 FNYEAQ (reference sequence). CDR3 size: 15 residues. The V segment lost 1 base and the J segment 2 bases; nucleotides outside the gene matches: 4. The CDR3 DNA sequence: TGTGCCAGCAGCTTAGGAAGGGGACAGCAAGAGACCCAGTACTTC. Translation: CASSLGRGQQETQYF. The full variable domain, in which reference TRBV7-7 and TRBJ2-5 provide the parts outside the CDR3, is GAGVSQSPRYKVTKRGQDVTLRCDPISSHATLYWYQQALGQGPEFLTYFNYEAQPDKSGLPSDRFSAERPEGSISTLTIQRTEQRDSAMYRCASSLGRGQQETQYFGPGTRLLVL.

V and J are TRBV5-4 and TRBJ1-6; the match to TRBD1 covers 9 bases. Per the germline V gene, CDR1 is SGHNT and CDR2 is YYREEE (reference sequence). The CDR3 sequence is 15 residues long. Trimming cost V 4 bases and J 3 bases; bases outside gene matches: 2. CDR3 residues: CASSRGQGYNSPLHF. The CDR3 nucleotides are TGTGCCAGCAGCAGGGGACAGGGCTATAATTCACCCCTCCACTTT.

This clone came up once. CDR3 region: CASSRRRDKGEQFF. DNA of the CDR3: TGTGCCAGCAGCAGGAGACGGGACAAAGGTGAGCAGTTCTTC. This rearrangement joins TRBV3-1 (or the pseudogene TRBV3-2) to TRBJ2-1, with D possibly TRBD1 on 6 matching bases. The germline CDR1 and CDR2 sequences are LGHDT and YNNKEL (reference sequence). The CDR3 spans 14 residues. Deletions cut 5 bases from V and 9 bases from J, with 17 bases between.

J is TRBJ2-7 and V is TRBV7-8; 7 bases agree with TRBD1. In germline, CDR1 is SGHVS, CDR2 FQNEAQ. V dropped 8 bases and J dropped 2; count of bases not matched to a gene: 6. The CDR3 runs 13 residues. CDR3 residues: CASDDREPYEQYF. The DNA of the CDR3 is TGTGCCAGCGATGACAGGGAACCCTACGAGCAGTACTTC.

The V gene is TRBV4-3, the J gene TRBJ1-1; D gene unclear. V was trimmed by 5 bases and J by 2 bases, leaving 9 bases between them. This CDR3 comprises 13 residues. Germline V gene sequence: CDR1 LGHNA, CDR2 YSLEER. The CDR3 here is CASSKYSNTEAFF. The CDR3 DNA reads TGCGCCAGCAGCAAATACAGTAACACTGAAGCTTTCTTT.

J is TRBJ2-7 and V is TRBV28; 8 nucleotides match TRBD1. The CDR3 sequence is 13 residues long. Germline CDR1 MDHEN, CDR2 SYDVKM. V trimming: 8 bases; J trimming: 3 bases; junction bases outside the gene matches: 6. CDR3 region: CASYPGGVYEQYF. The CDR3, as DNA: TGTGCCAGCTACCCAGGGGGCGTCTACGAGCAGTACTTC.

The chain links TRBV7-2 to TRBJ2-7; D is perhaps TRBD1 (6 bases). V lost 4 bases to trimming and J lost 3 bases, with 13 bases between them. This CDR3 spans 14 amino acids. The germline V gene encodes CDR1 SGHTA and CDR2 FQGNSA. The chain's CDR3 is CASSYYRDIYEQYF. Here the CDR3 DNA reads TGTGCCAGCAGCTACTACCGGGACATCTACGAGCAGTACTTC.

The chain uses TRBV27 and TRBJ2-7, with D possibly TRBD2 on 6 matching bases. Germline V lookup: CDR1 MNHEY, CDR2 SMNVEV (reference sequence). V was trimmed by 0 bases and J by 3 bases, leaving 12 bases between them. This CDR3 contains 15 residues. The CDR3 protein is CASSLSSGPGYEQYF. The CDR3 coding sequence is TGTGCCAGCAGTTTATCTAGCGGCCCCGGCTACGAGCAGTACTTC.

The chain is built from TRBV18 and TRBJ1-1, with 8 bases identical to TRBD1. V dropped 5 bases and J dropped 4; count of bases not matched to a gene: 9. CDR3 length: 15 amino acids. The V gene's germline CDR1 is KGHSH and CDR2 LQKENI. CDR3 nucleotide sequence: TGTGCCAGCTCAGTAACCCAGGGGGCCGGCACTGAAGCTTTCTTT. It yields the protein CASSVTQGAGTEAFF.

DNA of the CDR3: TGCGCCAGCAGCCCTGAGGGGGGGCGGTTGGGCTACACCTTC. Translated, it gives CASSPEGGRLGYTF. V and J are TRBV4-3 and TRBJ1-2; maybe TRBD1 (6 bases). The CDR3 totals 14 residues. From germline, CDR1 is LGHNA and CDR2 YSLEER. The V end lost 4 bases, the J end lost 8 bases, and 17 bases lay between the germline ends.

The chain carries TRBV19 and TRBJ1-1; D is ambiguous. Per the germline V gene, CDR1 is LNHDA and CDR2 is SQIVND (reference sequence). V was cut by 7 bases and J by 0 bases, with 15 bases left in between. The CDR3 covers 15 residues. The CDR3 nucleotides are TGTGCCAGTACCTCCGGGATACTCATGAACACTGAAGCTTTCTTT. Translating it yields CASTSGILMNTEAFF.

The chain links TRBV3-1 (or the pseudogene TRBV3-2) to TRBJ1-1, with 7 nucleotides matching TRBD1. CDR3 length equals 15 residues. With V trimmed by 6 bases and J by 0 bases, 7 bases remained unmatched. Germline lookup yields CDR1 LGHDT and CDR2 YNNKEL (reference sequence). CDR3 protein: CASRSNDRVNTEAFF. For the CDR3, the DNA is TGTGCCAGCAGATCAAACGACAGGGTGAACACTGAAGCTTTCTTT.

The CDR3 nucleotides are TGTGCCAGCAGCTTAACACAGGGCGGGAGCAATCAGCCCCAGCATTTT. Translated: CASSLTQGGSNQPQHF. J is TRBJ1-5 and V is TRBV7-9; a weak D match, TRBD1 (6 bases). V was pared by 2 bases and J by 1 base, with 12 bases between. From germline, CDR1 is SEHNR and CDR2 FQNEAQ (reference sequence). This CDR3 is built from 16 residues.

CDR3 DNA sequence: TGTGCCAGCAGCCACCCTCGGGGGGGATATTGGGACACTGAAGCTTTCTTT. Residues: CASSHPRGGYWDTEAFF. This chain uses TRBV5-4 with TRBJ1-1, with a possible D match to TRBD1 (5 bases). Trimming shortened V by 4 bases and J by 3 bases, and 22 bases separated the two germline ends. Germline V CDR1 and CDR2: SGHNT, YYREEE (reference sequence). The CDR3 sequence is 17 residues long.

J is TRBJ2-2 and V is TRBV25-1, with TRBD1 identical over 7 bases. The length of the CDR3 is 14 residues. Germline CDR1 MGHDK, CDR2 SYGVNS. V lost 10 bases and J lost 3; bases outside the gene matches: 8. CDR3 sequence: CATSTGPYTGELFF. CDR3 in DNA: TGTGCCACCTCGACAGGGCCCTACACCGGGGAGCTGTTTTTT. Full variable domain (missing parts from reference TRBV25-1 and TRBJ2-2): EADIYQTPRYLVIGTGKKITLECSQTMGHDKMYWYQQDPGMELHLIHYSYGVNSTEKGDLSSESTVSRIRTEHFPLTLESARPSHTSQYLCATSTGPYTGELFFGEGSRLTVL.

The chain carries TRBV4-2 and TRBJ2-3; D tentatively reads TRBD1 or TRBD2 (6 bases each). CDR1 and CDR2 (germline): LGHNA, YNFKEQ. V gave up 0 bases and J gave up 5 bases, with 15 bases separating them. This CDR3 has 16 residues. This CDR3 is CASSQDQGRRVDTQYF. The CDR3 DNA follows: TGTGCCAGCAGCCAAGATCAGGGGAGGAGGGTAGATACGCAGTATTTT.

The CDR3 DNA follows: TGTGCCAGCAGCCAAGGACAGGGGGCTGAAAAACTGTTTTTT. Protein: CASSQGQGAEKLFF. The genes are TRBV3-1 (or the pseudogene TRBV3-2) and TRBJ1-4; TRBD1 agrees at 10 bases. The germline gives CDR1 LGHDT, CDR2 YNNKEL (reference sequence). The CDR3 runs 14 residues. V lost 1 base and J lost 7; bases outside the gene matches: 0.

The chain combines TRBV11-3 with TRBJ2-5, with TRBD2 matching over 14 bases. Germline trimming cut 6 bases from V and 5 bases from J; bases unmatched to any gene: 11. Germline V lookup: CDR1 SGHNT, CDR2 YENEEA. This CDR3 has 17 residues. The CDR3 reads CASSPGLAGGLIETQYF. CDR3 DNA sequence: TGTGCCAGCAGTCCAGGACTAGCGGGAGGCCTCATTGAGACCCAGTACTTC.

The CDR3: CASSWGTGTDTQYF. In DNA form, the CDR3 reads TGTGCCAGCAGCTGGGGGACAGGGACAGATACGCAGTATTTT. The genes are TRBV7-6 and TRBJ2-3, with 9 bases lining up with TRBD1. Germline CDR1 reads SGHVS; CDR2 reads FNYEAQ. The CDR3 runs 14 residues. Trimming removed 4 bases from V and 3 bases from J; junction bases left unmatched: 2. The full variable domain, with the rest looked up from reference TRBV7-6 and TRBJ2-3, is GAGVSQSPRYKVTKRGQDVALRCDPISGHVSLYWYRQALGQGPEFLTYFNYEAQQDKSGLPNDRFSAERPEGSISTLTIQRTEQRDSAMYRCASSWGTGTDTQYFGPGTRLTVL.